Listed below are T cell receptor beta chains from one sample, sequenced in a study of T cells in Graves' hyperthyroidism and ophthalmopathy. One entry per CDR3 protein results from TCRdb running MiXCR on the multiplex PCR reads. The profile shows around 800,000 distinct CDR3 sequences, 35% to 40% of them singletons. The sample comprised blood. These receptors originate from a man younger than 35 with Graves' hyperthyroidism. The CDR3 runs from the conserved cysteine through the conserved F or W. The D gene is left open where the match is weak. Rows may omit the clone size; those that give it use once, few, many or a size class.

j_call | clone_size | v_call | d_call | cdr3_aa | cdr3_nt
TRBJ2-7 | NA | TRBV7-9 | NA | CASSHRDRGRQYF | TGTGCCAGCAGCCACCGGGACCGAGGAAGACAGTACTTC
TRBJ2-2 | once | TRBV7-3 | NA | CASSHLRAPNTGELFF | TGCGCCAGCAGCCACCTCAGAGCTCCGAACACCGGGGAGCTGTTTTTT
TRBJ2-7 | NA | TRBV13 | NA | CASSNRQESSYEQYF | TGTGCCAGCAGCAACAGACAGGAAAGCTCCTACGAGCAGTACTTC
TRBJ2-5 | NA | TRBV12-3/TRBV12-4 | TRBD2 | CASSRRGGTQETQYF | TGTGCCAGCAGTCGACGGGGGGGCACCCAAGAGACCCAGTACTTC
TRBJ2-7 | few | TRBV10-3 | NA | CASGDSPLGGQYF | TGTGCCAGCGGGGACAGTCCCCTTGGGGGGCAGTACTTC
TRBJ1-4 | many | TRBV29-1 | TRBD1 | CSVCPGGEKLFF | TGCAGCGTCTGTCCAGGGGGTGAAAAACTGTTTTTT
TRBJ2-2 | NA | TRBV7-3 | TRBD1 | CASSRTGADTGELFF | TGTGCCAGCAGCCGGACAGGGGCGGACACCGGGGAGCTGTTTTTT
TRBJ1-2 | many | TRBV19 | TRBD1 | CASSPYRGGNYGYTF | TGTGCCAGTAGTCCCTACAGGGGAGGTAACTATGGCTACACCTTC
TRBJ2-7 | NA | TRBV12-3/TRBV12-4 | TRBD2 | CASSIGLAGIYYEQYF | TGTGCCAGCAGTATCGGACTAGCGGGAATATACTACGAGCAGTACTTC
TRBJ2-5 | many | TRBV7-9 | NA | CASSYRAVETQYF | TGTGCCAGCAGCTACAGGGCAGTGGAGACCCAGTACTTC
TRBJ2-2 | NA | TRBV19 | TRBD2 | CASSRGLAGGPNTGELFF | TGTGCCAGTAGTAGGGGACTAGCGGGAGGCCCGAACACCGGGGAGCTGTTTTTT
TRBJ2-7 | NA | TRBV29-1 | NA | CSVEAQGCEQYF | TGCAGCGTTGAGGCACAGGGTTGCGAGCAGTACTTC
TRBJ2-7 | few | TRBV7-8 | TRBD1 | CASSVAGTALYEQYF | TGTGCCAGCAGCGTCGCCGGGACAGCATTATACGAGCAGTACTTC
TRBJ1-1 | few | TRBV20-1 | NA | CSTTRGTEAFF | TGCAGTACTACACGGGGCACTGAAGCTTTCTTT
TRBJ2-5 | many | TRBV29-1 | TRBD1 | CSGQDREETQYF | TGCAGCGGCCAGGACAGGGAAGAGACCCAGTACTTC
TRBJ1-1 | NA | TRBV6-5 | NA | CAISYSYSGDNTEAFF | TGTGCCATCAGTTACTCTTACTCCGGTGATAACACTGAAGCTTTCTTT
TRBJ1-4 | many | TRBV29-1 | NA | CSAGGEKLFF | TGCAGCGCCGGGGGGGAAAAACTGTTTTTT
TRBJ2-7 | NA | TRBV12-3/TRBV12-4 | NA | CASSPRDNEQYF | TGTGCCAGCAGCCCCAGGGACAACGAGCAGTACTTC
TRBJ2-7 | few | TRBV4-1 | NA | CASSQVRTSYEQYF | TGCGCCAGCAGCCAAGTTAGGACATCCTACGAGCAGTACTTC
TRBJ2-7 | NA | TRBV19 | NA | CASSPVGSHEQYF | TGTGCCAGTAGTCCGGTTGGCAGCCACGAGCAGTACTTC
TRBJ2-1 | NA | TRBV7-2 | NA | CASSLAVRNEQFF | TGTGCCAGCAGCTTAGCCGTCAGAAATGAGCAGTTCTTC
TRBJ2-5 | NA | TRBV2 | NA | CASSDFGGQETQYF | TGTGCCAGCAGTGATTTTGGAGGCCAAGAGACCCAGTACTTC
TRBJ2-7 | few | TRBV7-9 | NA | CASSRDVSYEQYF | TGTGCCAGCAGCCGGGACGTCTCCTACGAGCAGTACTTC
TRBJ1-5 | few | TRBV20-1 | TRBD1 | CSAIGTDGYSNQPQHF | TGCAGTGCTATTGGGACAGACGGCTATAGCAATCAGCCCCAGCATTTT
TRBJ2-5 | NA | TRBV7-8 | NA | CASISGWGPGETQYF | TGTGCCAGCATCTCCGGCTGGGGCCCGGGAGAGACCCAGTACTTC
TRBJ2-7 | NA | TRBV13 | TRBD2 | CASGSSGSSYEQYF | TGTGCCAGCGGCTCTAGCGGGAGTTCCTACGAGCAGTACTTC
TRBJ1-2 | few | TRBV7-9 | TRBD1 | CASSFRTGGSSGDGYTF | TGTGCCAGCAGCTTCCGGACAGGGGGCAGCTCGGGGGATGGCTACACCTTC